The 6 T cell receptor beta chains in this list originate from one sample, sequenced in a study of HIV-infected patients and healthy controls. Around 500 ng RNA was reverse transcribed with alpha and beta constant-region primers. Separate chain-specific third strand synthesis with multiplexing indices produced the alpha and beta libraries. TCRdb called the 5' RACE reads again in MiXCR, with one record for every CDR3 protein. The top ten clones hold under 25% of a sample with approximately 7,600 distinct CDR3 sequences, about a tenth of them seen once. The repertoire came from unfractionated whole blood and reflected all unsorted peripheral T cells. The material was blood, obtained before antiretroviral therapy. The source is an adult with HIV infection.

This clonotype was recorded many times. CDR3 protein: CASSKRDLAGELFF. CDR3 DNA sequence: TGTGCCAGCAGTAAGCGGGACCTTGCCGGGGAGCTGTTTTTT. The chain couples TRBV27 to TRBJ2-2; the match to TRBD2 covers 7 bases. The CDR3 is 14 amino acids. V shed 5 bases, J shed 6 bases, and the junction held 6 bases outside the gene matches. CDR1 MNHEY and CDR2 SMNVEV come from the germline V gene (reference sequence).

The chain couples TRBV25-1 to TRBJ2-7; D gene unclear. The CDR3 length is 13 residues. Trimming shortened V by 7 bases and J by 0 bases, and 10 bases separated the two germline ends. Germline V gives CDR1 MGHDK, CDR2 SYGVNS. CDR3 in amino acids: CASKRGSSYEQYF. The CDR3 DNA is TGTGCCAGCAAAAGAGGTAGCTCCTACGAGCAGTACTTC.

This clonotype is medium-sized. The CDR3 here is CASSAGGFGTDTQYF. The CDR3 DNA sequence: TGTGCCAGTAGTGCAGGGGGTTTCGGCACAGATACGCAGTATTTT. The chain joins TRBV19 to TRBJ2-3; 7 bases agree with TRBD1. Germline V gene lookup returns CDR1 LNHDA and CDR2 SQIVND (reference sequence). This CDR3 is 15 amino acids long. With 5 bases clipped from V and 1 base from J, the junction kept 6 bases outside the gene matches.

V gene TRBV6-6 combines with J gene TRBJ2-3, with 9 bases that match TRBD2. This CDR3 spans 15 amino acids. Losses at the gene ends were 3 bases for V and 3 bases for J; bases not matched to a gene: 4. The germline V gene encodes CDR1 MNHNY and CDR2 SVGAGI (reference sequence). The CDR3 DNA reads TGTGCCAGCAGTTATCTTGCGGGGGGGACAGATACGCAGTATTTT. Encoded protein: CASSYLAGGTDTQYF.

This clonotype showed up many times. The V call is TRBV4-2, the J call TRBJ1-1, with a weak D call TRBD1 (5 bases). Per germline, CDR1 LGHNA and CDR2 YNFKEQ. The V end was cut by 4 bases, the J end by 0 bases, with 9 bases between. The CDR3 runs to 14 residues. DNA for the CDR3: TGTGCCAGCAGCCCTAGGGACTTGAACACTGAAGCTTTCTTT. This encodes CASSPRDLNTEAFF.

This clonotype was picked up many times. The chain uses TRBV20-1 and TRBJ2-3, with 8 bases lining up with TRBD2. This CDR3 region has 14 residues. V gave up 6 bases and J gave up 2 bases; unmatched junction bases: 7. The germline V gene encodes CDR1 DFQATT and CDR2 SNEGSKA (reference sequence). CDR3 DNA: TGCAGTGCCATCCGGGGGGGCCTCACAGATACGCAGTATTTT. The encoded protein is CSAIRGGLTDTQYF.